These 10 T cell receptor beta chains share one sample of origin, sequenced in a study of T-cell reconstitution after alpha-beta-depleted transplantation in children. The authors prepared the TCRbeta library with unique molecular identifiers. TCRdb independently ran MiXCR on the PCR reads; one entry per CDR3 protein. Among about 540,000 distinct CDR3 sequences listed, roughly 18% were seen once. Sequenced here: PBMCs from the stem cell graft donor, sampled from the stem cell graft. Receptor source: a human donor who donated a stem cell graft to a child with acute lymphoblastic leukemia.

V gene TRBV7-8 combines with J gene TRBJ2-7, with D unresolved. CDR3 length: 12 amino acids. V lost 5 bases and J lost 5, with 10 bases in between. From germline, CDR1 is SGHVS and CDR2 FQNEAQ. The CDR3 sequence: CASSQFPHEQYF. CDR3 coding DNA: TGTGCCAGCAGCCAATTCCCCCACGAGCAGTACTTC.

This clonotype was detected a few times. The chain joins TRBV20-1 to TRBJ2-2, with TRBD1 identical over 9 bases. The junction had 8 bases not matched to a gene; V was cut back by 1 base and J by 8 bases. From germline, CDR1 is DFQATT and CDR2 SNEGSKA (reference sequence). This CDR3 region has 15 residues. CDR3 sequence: CSARGTGALFGELFF. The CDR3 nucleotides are TGCAGTGCTAGAGGGACAGGGGCCCTCTTTGGGGAGCTGTTTTTT.

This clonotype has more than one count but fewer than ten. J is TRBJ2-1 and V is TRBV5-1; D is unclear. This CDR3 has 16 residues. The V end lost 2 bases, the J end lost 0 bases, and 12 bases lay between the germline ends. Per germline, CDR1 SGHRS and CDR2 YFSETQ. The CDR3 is CASSFPQSISYNEQFF. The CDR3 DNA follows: TGCGCCAGCAGCTTCCCACAGTCTATCTCCTACAATGAGCAGTTCTTC.

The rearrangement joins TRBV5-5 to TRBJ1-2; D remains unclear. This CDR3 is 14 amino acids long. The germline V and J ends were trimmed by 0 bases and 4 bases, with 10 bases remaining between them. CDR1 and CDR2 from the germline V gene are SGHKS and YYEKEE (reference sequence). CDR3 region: CASSLGGGTYGYTF. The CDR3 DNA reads TGTGCCAGCAGCTTGGGTGGCGGTACCTATGGCTACACCTTC.

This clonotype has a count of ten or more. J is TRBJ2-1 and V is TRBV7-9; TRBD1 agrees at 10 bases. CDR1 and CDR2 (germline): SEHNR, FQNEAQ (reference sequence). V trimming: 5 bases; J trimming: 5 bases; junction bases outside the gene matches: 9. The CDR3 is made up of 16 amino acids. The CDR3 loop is CASSPRTGGQNNEQFF. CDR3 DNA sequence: TGTGCCAGCAGCCCCCGGACAGGGGGTCAAAACAATGAGCAGTTCTTC.

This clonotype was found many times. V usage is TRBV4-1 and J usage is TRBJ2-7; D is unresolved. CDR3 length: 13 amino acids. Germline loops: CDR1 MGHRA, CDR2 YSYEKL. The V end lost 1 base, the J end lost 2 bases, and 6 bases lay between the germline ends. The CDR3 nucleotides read TGCGCCAGCAGCCAAGGGCTCGCCTACGAGCAGTACTTC. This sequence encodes CASSQGLAYEQYF.

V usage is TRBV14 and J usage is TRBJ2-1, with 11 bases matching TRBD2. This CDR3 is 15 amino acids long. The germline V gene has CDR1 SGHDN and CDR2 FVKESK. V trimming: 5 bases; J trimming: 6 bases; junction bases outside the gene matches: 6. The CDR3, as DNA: TGTGCCAGCAGCGATGGGACTAGCGGACTCAATGAGCAGTTCTTC. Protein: CASSDGTSGLNEQFF.

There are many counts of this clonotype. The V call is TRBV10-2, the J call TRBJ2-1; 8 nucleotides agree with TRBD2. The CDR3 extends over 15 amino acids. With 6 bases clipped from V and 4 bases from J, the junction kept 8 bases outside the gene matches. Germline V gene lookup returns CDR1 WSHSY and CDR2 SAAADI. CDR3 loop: CASRPLAGSYNEQFF. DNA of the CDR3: TGCGCCAGCAGGCCCTTAGCGGGGAGTTACAATGAGCAGTTCTTC.

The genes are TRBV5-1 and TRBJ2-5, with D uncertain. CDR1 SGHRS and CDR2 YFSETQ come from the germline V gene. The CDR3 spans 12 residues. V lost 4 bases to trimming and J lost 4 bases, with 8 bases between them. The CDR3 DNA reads TGCGCCAGCAGCAAAATAGGAGAGACCCAGTACTTC. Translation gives CASSKIGETQYF.

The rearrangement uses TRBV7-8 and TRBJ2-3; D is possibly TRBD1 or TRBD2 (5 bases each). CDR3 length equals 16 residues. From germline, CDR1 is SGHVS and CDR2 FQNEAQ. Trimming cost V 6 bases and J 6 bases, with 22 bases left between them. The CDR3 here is CASRRGLQRGSDTQYF. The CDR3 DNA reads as TGTGCCAGCAGGAGGGGATTACAGAGGGGATCGGATACGCAGTATTTT.